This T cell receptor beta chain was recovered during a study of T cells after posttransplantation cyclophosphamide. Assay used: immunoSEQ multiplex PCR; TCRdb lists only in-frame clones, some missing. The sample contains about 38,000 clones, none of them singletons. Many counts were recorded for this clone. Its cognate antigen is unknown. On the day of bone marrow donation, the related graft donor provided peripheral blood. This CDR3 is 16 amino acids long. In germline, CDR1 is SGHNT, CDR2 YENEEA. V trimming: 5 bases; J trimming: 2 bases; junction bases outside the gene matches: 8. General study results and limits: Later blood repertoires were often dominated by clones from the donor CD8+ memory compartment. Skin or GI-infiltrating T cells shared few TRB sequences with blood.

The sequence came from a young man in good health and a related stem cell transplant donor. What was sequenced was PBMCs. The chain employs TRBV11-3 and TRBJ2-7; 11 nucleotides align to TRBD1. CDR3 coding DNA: TGTGCCAGCAGCCCTAGTTTGGGACAGGGGGCCTACGAGCAGTACTTC. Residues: CASSPSLGQGAYEQYF.